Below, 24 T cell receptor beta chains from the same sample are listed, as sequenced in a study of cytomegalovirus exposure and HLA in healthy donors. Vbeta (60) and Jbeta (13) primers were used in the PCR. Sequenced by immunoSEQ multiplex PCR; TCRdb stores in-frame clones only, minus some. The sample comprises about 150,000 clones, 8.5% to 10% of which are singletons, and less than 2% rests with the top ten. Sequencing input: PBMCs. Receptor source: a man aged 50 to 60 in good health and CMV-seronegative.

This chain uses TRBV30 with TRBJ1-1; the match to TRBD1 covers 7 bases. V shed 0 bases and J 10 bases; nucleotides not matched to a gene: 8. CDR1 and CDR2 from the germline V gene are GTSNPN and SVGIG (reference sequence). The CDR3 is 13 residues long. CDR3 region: CAWSVLGGQGAFF. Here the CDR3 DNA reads TGTGCCTGGAGTGTATTAGGGGGCCAGGGAGCTTTCTTT.

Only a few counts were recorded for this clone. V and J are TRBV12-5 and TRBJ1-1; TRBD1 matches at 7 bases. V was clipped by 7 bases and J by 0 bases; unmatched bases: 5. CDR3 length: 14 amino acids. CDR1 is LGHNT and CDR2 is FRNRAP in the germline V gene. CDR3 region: CASAGGAMNTEAFF. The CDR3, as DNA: TGTGCTAGTGCAGGGGGTGCTATGAACACTGAAGCTTTCTTT. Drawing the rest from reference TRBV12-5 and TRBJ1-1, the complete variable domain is DARVTQTPRHKVTEMGQEVTMRCQPILGHNTVFWYRQTMMQGLELLAYFRNRAPLDDSGMPKDRFSAEMPDATLATLKIQPSEPRDSAVYFCASAGGAMNTEAFFGQGTRLTVV.

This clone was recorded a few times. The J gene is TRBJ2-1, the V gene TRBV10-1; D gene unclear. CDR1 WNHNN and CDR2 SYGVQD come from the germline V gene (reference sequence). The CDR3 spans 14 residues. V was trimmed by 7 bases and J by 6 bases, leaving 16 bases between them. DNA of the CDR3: TGCGCCAGCACTGCAGTAAAAGGCGGCAATGAGCAGTTCTTC. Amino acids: CASTAVKGGNEQFF.

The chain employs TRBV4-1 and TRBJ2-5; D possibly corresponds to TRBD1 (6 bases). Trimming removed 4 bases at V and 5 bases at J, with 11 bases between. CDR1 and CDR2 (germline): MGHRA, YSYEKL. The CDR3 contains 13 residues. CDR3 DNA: TGCGCCAGCAGCCTGGTTAGGGGGGAGACCCAGTACTTC. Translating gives CASSLVRGETQYF.

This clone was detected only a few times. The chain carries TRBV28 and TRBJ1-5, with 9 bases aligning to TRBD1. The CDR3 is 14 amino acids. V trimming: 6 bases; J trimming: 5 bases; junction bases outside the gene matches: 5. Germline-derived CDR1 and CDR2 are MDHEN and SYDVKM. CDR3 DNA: TGTGCCAGCAGGGGGGACAGGGCCCATCAGCCCCAGCATTTT. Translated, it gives CASRGDRAHQPQHF.

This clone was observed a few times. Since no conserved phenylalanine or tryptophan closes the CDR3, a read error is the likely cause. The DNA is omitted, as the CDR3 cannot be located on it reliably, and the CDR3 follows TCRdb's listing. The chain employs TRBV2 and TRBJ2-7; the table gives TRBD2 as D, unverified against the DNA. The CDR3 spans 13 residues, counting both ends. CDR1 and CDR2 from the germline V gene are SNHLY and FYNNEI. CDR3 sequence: CASSDSPGLSRGY.

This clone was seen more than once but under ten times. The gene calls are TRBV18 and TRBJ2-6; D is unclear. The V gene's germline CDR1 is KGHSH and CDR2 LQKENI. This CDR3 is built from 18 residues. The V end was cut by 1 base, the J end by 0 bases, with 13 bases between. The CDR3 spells CASSPRPPNPSGANVLTF. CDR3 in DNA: TGTGCCAGCTCACCACGGCCACCCAATCCCTCTGGGGCCAACGTCCTGACTTTC.

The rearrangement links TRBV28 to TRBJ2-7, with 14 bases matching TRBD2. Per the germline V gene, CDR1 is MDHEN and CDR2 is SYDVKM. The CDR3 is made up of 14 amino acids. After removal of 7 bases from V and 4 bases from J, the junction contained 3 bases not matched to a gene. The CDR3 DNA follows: TGTGCCAGCACCGGGACTAGCGGGAGTTACGAGCAGTACTTC. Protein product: CASTGTSGSYEQYF.

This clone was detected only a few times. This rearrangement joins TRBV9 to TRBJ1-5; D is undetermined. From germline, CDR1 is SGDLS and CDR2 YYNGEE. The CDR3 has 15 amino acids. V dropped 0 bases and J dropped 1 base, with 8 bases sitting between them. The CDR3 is CASSVEAGSNQPQHF. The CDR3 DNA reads TGTGCCAGCAGCGTAGAGGCAGGAAGCAATCAGCCCCAGCATTTT.

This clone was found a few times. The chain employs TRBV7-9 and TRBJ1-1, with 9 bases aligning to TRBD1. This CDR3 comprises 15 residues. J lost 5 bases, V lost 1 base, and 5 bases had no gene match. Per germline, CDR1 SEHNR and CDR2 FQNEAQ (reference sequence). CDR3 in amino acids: CASSLGDRVRTEAFF. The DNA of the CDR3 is TGTGCCAGCAGCTTAGGGGACAGGGTTCGGACTGAAGCTTTCTTT.

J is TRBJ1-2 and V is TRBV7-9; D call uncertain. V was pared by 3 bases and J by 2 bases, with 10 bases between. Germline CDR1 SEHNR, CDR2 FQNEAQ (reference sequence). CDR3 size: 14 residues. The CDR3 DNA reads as TGTGCCAGCAGCTTGCTTTTGCGCAACTATGGCTACACCTTC. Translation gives CASSLLLRNYGYTF.

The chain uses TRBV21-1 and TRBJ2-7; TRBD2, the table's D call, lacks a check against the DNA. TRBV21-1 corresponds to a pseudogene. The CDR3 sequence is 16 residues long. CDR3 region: CASSKCPGRALYEQYF. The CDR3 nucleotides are TGTGCCAGCAGCAAATGTCCCGGGAGGGCCCTCTACGAGCAGTACTTC.

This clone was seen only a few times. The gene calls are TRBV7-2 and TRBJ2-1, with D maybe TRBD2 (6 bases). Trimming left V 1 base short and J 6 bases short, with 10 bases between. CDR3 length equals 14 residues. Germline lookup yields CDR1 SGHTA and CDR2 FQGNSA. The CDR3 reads CASSLVGGGNEQFF. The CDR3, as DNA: TGTGCCAGCAGCTTAGTCGGGGGAGGCAATGAGCAGTTCTTC. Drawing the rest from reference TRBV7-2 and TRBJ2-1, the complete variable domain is GAGVSQSPSNKVTEKGKDVELRCDPISGHTALYWYRQSLGQGLEFLIYFQGNSAPDKSGLPSDRFSAERTGGSVSTLTIQRTQQEDSAVYLCASSLVGGGNEQFFGPGTRLTVL.

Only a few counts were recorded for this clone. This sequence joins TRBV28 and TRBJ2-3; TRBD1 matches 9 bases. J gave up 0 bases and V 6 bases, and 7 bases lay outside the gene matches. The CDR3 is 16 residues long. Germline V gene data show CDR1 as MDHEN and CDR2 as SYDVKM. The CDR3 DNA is TGTGCCAGCAGACCAACAGGGGGCGGGAGCACAGATACGCAGTATTTT. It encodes CASRPTGGGSTDTQYF.

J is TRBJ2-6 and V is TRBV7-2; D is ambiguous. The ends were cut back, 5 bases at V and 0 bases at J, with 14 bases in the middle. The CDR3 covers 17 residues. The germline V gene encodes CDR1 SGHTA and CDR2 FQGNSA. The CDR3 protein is CASSLVGSSSGANVLTF. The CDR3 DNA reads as TGTGCCAGCAGCCTAGTGGGTAGCAGCTCTGGGGCCAACGTCCTGACTTTC. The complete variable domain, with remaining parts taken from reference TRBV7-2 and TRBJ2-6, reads GAGVSQSPSNKVTEKGKDVELRCDPISGHTALYWYRQSLGQGLEFLIYFQGNSAPDKSGLPSDRFSAERTGGSVSTLTIQRTQQEDSAVYLCASSLVGSSSGANVLTFGAGSRLTVL.

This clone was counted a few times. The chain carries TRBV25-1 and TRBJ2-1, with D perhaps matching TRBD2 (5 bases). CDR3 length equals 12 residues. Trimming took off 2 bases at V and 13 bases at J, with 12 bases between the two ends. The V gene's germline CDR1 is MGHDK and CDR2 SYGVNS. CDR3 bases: TGTGCCAGCAGTGAACCCCAGAGGGAACAGTTCTTC. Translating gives CASSEPQREQFF.

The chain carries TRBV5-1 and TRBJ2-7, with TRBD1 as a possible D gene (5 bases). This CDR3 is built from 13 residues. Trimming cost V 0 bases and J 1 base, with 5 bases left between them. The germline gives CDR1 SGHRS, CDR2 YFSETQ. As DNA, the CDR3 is TGCGCCAGCAGCTTGGACAGGTCCTACGAGCAGTACTTC. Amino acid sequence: CASSLDRSYEQYF.

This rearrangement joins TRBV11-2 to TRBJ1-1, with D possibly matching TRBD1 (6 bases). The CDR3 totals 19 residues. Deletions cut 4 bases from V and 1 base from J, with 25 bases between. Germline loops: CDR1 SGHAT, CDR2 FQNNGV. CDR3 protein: CASSSLLSDRDTENTEAFF. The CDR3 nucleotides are TGTGCCAGCAGCTCCCTACTCTCGGACCGGGACACTGAGAACACTGAAGCTTTCTTT. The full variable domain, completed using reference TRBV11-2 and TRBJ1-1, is EAGVAQSPRYKIIEKRQSVAFWCNPISGHATLYWYQQILGQGPKLLIQFQNNGVVDDSQLPKDRFSAERLKGVDSTLKIQPAKLEDSAVYLCASSSLLSDRDTENTEAFFGQGTRLTVV.

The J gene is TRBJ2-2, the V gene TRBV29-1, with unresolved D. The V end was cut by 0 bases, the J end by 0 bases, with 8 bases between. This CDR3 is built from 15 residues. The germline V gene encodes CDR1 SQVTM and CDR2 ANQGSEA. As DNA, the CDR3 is TGCAGCGTTGAAGAAGAGATGCCGAACACCGGGGAGCTGTTTTTT. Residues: CSVEEEMPNTGELFF.

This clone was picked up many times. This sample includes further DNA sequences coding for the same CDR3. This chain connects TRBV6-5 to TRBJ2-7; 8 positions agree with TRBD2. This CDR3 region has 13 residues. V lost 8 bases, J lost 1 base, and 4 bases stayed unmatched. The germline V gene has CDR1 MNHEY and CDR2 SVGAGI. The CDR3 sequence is CASRQRESYEQYF. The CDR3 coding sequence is TGTGCCAGCCGGCAGCGGGAGTCCTACGAGCAGTACTTC.

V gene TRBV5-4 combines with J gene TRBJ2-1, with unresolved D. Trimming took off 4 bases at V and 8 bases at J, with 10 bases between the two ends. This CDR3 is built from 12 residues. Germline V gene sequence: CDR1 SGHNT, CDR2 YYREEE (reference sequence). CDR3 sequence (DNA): TGTGCCAGCAGCCGAGGCTTTGATGAGCAGTTCTTC. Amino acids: CASSRGFDEQFF.

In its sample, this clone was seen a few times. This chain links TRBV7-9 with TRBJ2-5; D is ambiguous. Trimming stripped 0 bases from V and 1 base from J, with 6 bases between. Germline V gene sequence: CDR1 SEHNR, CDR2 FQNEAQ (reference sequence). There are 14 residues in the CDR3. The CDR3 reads CASSLAGGQETQYF. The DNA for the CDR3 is TGTGCCAGCAGCTTAGCCGGCGGCCAAGAGACCCAGTACTTC.

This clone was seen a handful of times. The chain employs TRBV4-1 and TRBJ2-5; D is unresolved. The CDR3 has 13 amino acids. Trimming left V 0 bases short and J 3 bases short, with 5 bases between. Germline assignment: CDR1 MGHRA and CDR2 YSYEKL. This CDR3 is CASSQDREETQYF. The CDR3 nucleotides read TGCGCCAGCAGCCAAGACCGGGAAGAGACCCAGTACTTC.

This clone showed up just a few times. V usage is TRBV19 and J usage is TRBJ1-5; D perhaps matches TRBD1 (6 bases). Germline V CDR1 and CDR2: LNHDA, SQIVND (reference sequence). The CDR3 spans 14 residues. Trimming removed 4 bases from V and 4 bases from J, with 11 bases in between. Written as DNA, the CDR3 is TGTGCCAGTAGTACGTGGGGGACAAATCAGCCCCAGCATTTT. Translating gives CASSTWGTNQPQHF.